These T cell receptor beta chains were read from a single sample in a study of blood T cell repertoires in COVID-19. TCRdb's copy holds only in-frame clones and misses some; the assay was immunoSEQ multiplex PCR. The sample yields 35,000 to 45,000 clones, 75% to 80% seen once. Sample: peripheral blood. The receptors come from a man in his sixties or seventies with active or convalescent COVID-19. The conserved cysteine and the conserved F or W are not part of the CDR3 here. Each record gives: D gene, clone size, J gene, V gene, CDR3 protein. A D gene is named only where the DNA matches it firmly. Some rows mark clone size as missing; the rest say once, few, many or name a class of expanded clone.

>.|many|TRBJ2-1|TRBV28
ASSPGVGLPREQF
>TRBD1|.|TRBJ1-6|TRBV6-1
ASSERQGESPLH
>.|.|TRBJ1-2|TRBV28
ASSLGGAGNGYT
>.|.|TRBJ2-3|TRBV7-9
ASSLDGGDTQY
>.|.|TRBJ2-7|TRBV5-1
ASRTGPETYEQY
>.|.|TRBJ1-2|TRBV2
ASVGGSYGYT
>.|.|TRBJ2-2|TRBV5-4
ASSLVGRDGELF
>.|.|TRBJ2-1|TRBV6-1
ASSELYGGYNEQF
>.|once|TRBJ2-6|TRBV19
ASSISGANVLT
>.|.|TRBJ2-7|TRBV19
ASSTQLSSTATHYEQY
>.|.|TRBJ1-6|TRBV29-1
SVALLAETNSPLH
>TRBD2|.|TRBJ2-3|TRBV27
ASYSGGAGDTQY
>.|.|TRBJ1-2|TRBV5-1
ASSLEGENYGYT
>.|few|TRBJ1-1|TRBV12-3/TRBV12-4
ASSFQNTEAF
>TRBD2|.|TRBJ2-1|TRBV5-1
ASSILAGGYNEQF
>TRBD1|few|TRBJ1-5|TRBV28
ASSLPGQGFNQPQH
>TRBD1|.|TRBJ1-2|TRBV28
ASSPSQGGIYGYT
>TRBD1|.|TRBJ1-2|TRBV5-1
ASSQGQRNYGYT
>TRBD2|.|TRBJ2-7|TRBV11-2
ASRRLAHEQY
>.|.|TRBJ1-5|TRBV27
ASSFGQGNQPQH
>.|.|TRBJ1-1|TRBV2
ASKTNTEAF
>.|few|TRBJ2-7|TRBV5-1
ASSLDSPPSYEQY
>.|.|TRBJ2-1|TRBV3-1/TRBV3-2
ASSLYGNEQF
>.|.|TRBJ2-2|TRBV7-9
ASRSILNTGELF
>.|.|TRBJ2-5|TRBV2
ASRADTEETQY
>TRBD1|.|TRBJ2-5|TRBV28
ASSFRQLSLPGQVQETQY
>.|.|TRBJ2-7|TRBV13
ASSFGPGTYEQY
>.|.|TRBJ2-3|TRBV5-4
ASSFPGTDTQY
>.|.|TRBJ2-1|TRBV6-5
AGMSHLGGNEQF
>.|.|TRBJ2-7|TRBV3-1/TRBV3-2
ASSQDRGTYEQY
>.|few|TRBJ1-5|TRBV19
ASSIDPGTLNQPQH
>.|.|TRBJ2-3|TRBV4-2
ASSQEWYRAGGTDTQY
>TRBD1|.|TRBJ1-4|TRBV19
ASSPRDSLGEKLF
>TRBD1|few|TRBJ2-7|TRBV7-9
ASSQGQGGEQY
>.|once|TRBJ1-5|TRBV6-1
ASSSLFGGNQPQH
>.|.|TRBJ2-3|TRBV11-2
ASSLERGRGRLDTQY
>TRBD1|once|TRBJ2-3|TRBV5-1
ASSSGTGLGDTQY
>TRBD1|.|TRBJ2-7|TRBV6-5
ASIRDRGPYEQY
>.|few|TRBJ2-5|TRBV6-5
ASSFGQGGETQY
>.|.|TRBJ2-7|TRBV20-1
SANDPSTYEQY
>.|.|TRBJ2-4|TRBV6-2/TRBV6-3
ASSYSSLQNIQY
>.|once|TRBJ1-6|TRBV5-1
ASRAGRENNSPLH
>.|.|TRBJ1-5|TRBV19
ASKGTGNQPQH
>.|.|TRBJ2-3|TRBV24-1
ATTDSNTDTQY
>.|.|TRBJ1-4|TRBV28
ASTQTTNEKLF
>.|.|TRBJ2-6|TRBV6-4
ASSDSHSLKGANVLT
>.|.|TRBJ1-4|TRBV4-1
ASSQDGRPTGEKLF
>.|.|TRBJ1-4|TRBV6-4
ASSVRDNEKLF
>.|medium-sized|TRBJ1-4|TRBV29-1
SVASGEKLF
>.|.|TRBJ2-3|TRBV5-1
ASSLVPSPSSTDTQY
>TRBD2|.|TRBJ2-5|TRBV7-8
ASSLPGTSVTQY
>.|.|TRBJ2-3|TRBV11-3
ASSVGQNTDTQY
>.|.|TRBJ1-1|TRBV2
AQGSGDTEAF
>TRBD1|.|TRBJ2-7|TRBV5-4
ASSLDGTGLYEQY
>.|.|TRBJ2-3|TRBV7-2
ASSLGGPLAHTQY
>TRBD1|.|TRBJ1-2|TRBV2
ASSDGLPTGNYGYT
>.|.|TRBJ1-2|TRBV28
ASSVAPRYGYT
>.|.|TRBJ2-1|TRBV12-3/TRBV12-4
ASSMDSRWQF